This T cell receptor beta chain was identified during a study of control samples from healthy donors and cancer patients. The method was immunoSEQ multiplex PCR; TCRdb's version includes in-frame clones alone and lacks a portion of them. The table records about 140,000 clones, approximately 91% of them present only once. V was clipped by 4 bases and J by 1 base; unmatched bases: 3. The CDR3 spans 14 residues. Germline CDR1 reads MGHDK; CDR2 reads SYGVNS. The sample consisted of blood. This clonotype was obtained from a woman under 40 in good health. The chain is built from TRBV25-1 and TRBJ2-5; 7 nucleotides line up with TRBD1. The CDR3 here is CASSVAGGQETQYF. CDR3 DNA sequence: TGTGCCAGCAGTGTTGCAGGGGGCCAAGAGACCCAGTACTTC.